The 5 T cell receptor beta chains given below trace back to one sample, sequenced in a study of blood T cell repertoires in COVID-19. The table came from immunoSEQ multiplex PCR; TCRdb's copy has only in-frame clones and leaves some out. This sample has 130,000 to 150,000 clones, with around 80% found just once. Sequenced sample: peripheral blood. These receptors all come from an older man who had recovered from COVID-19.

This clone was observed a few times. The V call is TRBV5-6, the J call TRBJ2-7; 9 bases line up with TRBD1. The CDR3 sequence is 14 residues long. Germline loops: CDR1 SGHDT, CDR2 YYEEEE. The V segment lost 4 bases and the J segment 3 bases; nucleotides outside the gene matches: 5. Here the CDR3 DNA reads TGTGCCAGCAGCCGGATGGACAGGGGCTACGAGCAGTACTTC. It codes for CASSRMDRGYEQYF. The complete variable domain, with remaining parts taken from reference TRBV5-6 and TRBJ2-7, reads DAGVTQSPTHLIKTRGQQVTLRCSPKSGHDTVSWYQQALGQGPQFIFQYYEEEERQRGNFPDRFSGHQFPNYSSELNVNALLLGDSALYLCASSRMDRGYEQYFGPGTRLTVT.

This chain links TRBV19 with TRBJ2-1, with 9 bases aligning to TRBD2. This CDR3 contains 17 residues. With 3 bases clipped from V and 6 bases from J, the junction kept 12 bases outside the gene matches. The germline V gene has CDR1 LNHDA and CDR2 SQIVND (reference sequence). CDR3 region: CASSIQLTSGRFNEQFF. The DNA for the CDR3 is TGTGCCAGTAGTATCCAGCTCACTAGCGGGCGCTTCAATGAGCAGTTCTTC.

For the CDR3, the DNA is TGTGCCAGCAGCCGGGACAGCCAAGAGGGCTACACCTTC. Protein: CASSRDSQEGYTF. The chain recombines TRBV16 with TRBJ1-2; TRBD1 matches 7 bases. The CDR3 totals 13 residues. CDR1 is KGHSY and CDR2 is FQNENV in the germline V gene. The J segment lost 8 bases and the V segment lost 4 bases, leaving 7 bases of the junction unmatched.

The CDR3: CATSIEGDEQFF. In DNA, the CDR3 is TGTGCCACCAGCATCGAGGGCGACGAGCAGTTCTTC. The chain is built from TRBV15 and TRBJ2-1; D possibly corresponds to TRBD2 (5 bases). The CDR3 has 12 amino acids. Germline V gene lookup returns CDR1 LNHNV and CDR2 YYDKDF (reference sequence). Trimming shortened V by 4 bases and J by 10 bases, and 11 bases separated the two germline ends.

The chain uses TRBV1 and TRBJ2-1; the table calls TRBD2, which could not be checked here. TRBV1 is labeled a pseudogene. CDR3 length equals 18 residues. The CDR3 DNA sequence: TGCACCAGCAGCCAAGATCGTACTAGCGGGGAACCCTACAATGAGCAGTTCTTC. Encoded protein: CTSSQDRTSGEPYNEQFF.